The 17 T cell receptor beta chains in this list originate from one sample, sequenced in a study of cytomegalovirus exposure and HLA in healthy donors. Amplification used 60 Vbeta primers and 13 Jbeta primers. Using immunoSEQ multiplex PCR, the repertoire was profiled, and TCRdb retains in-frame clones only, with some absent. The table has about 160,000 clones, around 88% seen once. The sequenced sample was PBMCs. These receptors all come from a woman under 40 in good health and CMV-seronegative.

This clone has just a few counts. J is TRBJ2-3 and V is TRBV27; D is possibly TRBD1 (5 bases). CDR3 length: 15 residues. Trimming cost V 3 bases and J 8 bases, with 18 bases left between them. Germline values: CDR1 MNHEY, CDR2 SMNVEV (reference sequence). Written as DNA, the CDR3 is TGTGCCAGCAGTTTTGCCAGGGCAGACGATGGTACGCAGTATTTT. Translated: CASSFARADDGTQYF.

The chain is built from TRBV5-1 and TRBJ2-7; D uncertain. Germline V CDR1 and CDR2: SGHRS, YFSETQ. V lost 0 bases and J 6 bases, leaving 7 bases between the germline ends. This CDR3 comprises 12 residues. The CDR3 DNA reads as TGCGCCAGCAGCTTGGGTTCCGGCGAGCAGTACTTC. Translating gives CASSLGSGEQYF.

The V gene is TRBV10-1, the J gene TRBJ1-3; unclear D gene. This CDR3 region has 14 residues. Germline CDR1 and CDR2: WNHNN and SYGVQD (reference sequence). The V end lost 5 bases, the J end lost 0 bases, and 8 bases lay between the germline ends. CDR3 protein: CASSQHNSGNTIYF. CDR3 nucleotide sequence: TGCGCCAGCAGTCAACATAACTCTGGAAACACCATATATTTT.

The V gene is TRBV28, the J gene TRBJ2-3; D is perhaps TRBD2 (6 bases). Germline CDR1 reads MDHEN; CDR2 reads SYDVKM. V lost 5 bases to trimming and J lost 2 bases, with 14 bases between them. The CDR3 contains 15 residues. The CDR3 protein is CASSPRGGPTDTQYF. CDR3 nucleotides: TGTGCCAGCAGTCCTCGGGGAGGACCCACAGATACGCAGTATTTT.

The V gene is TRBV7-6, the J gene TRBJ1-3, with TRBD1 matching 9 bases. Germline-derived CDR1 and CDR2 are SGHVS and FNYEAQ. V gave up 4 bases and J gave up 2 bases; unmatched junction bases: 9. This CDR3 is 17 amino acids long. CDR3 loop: CASSSRGTGTAGNTIYF. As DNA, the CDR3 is TGTGCCAGCAGCTCGAGGGGGACAGGGACGGCTGGAAACACCATATATTTT.

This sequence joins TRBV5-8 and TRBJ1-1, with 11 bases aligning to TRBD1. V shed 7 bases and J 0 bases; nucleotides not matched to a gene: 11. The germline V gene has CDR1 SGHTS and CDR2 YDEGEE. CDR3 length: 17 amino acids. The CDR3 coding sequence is TGTGCCAGCGGGGACAGGGGGATGGCATGGATGAACACTGAAGCTTTCTTT. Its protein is CASGDRGMAWMNTEAFF.

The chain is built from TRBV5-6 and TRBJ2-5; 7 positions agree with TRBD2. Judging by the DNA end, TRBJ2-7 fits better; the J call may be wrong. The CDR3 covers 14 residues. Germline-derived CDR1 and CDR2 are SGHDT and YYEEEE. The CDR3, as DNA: TGTGCCAGCAGCCGGCTGCGGGGGACCCACGAGCAGTACTTC. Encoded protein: CASSRLRGTHEQYF.

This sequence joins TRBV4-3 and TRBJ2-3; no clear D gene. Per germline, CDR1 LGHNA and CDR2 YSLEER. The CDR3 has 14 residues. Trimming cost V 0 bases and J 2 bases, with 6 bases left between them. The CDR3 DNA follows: TGCGCCAGCAGCCAAGAAGCTTCCACAGATACGCAGTATTTT. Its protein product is CASSQEASTDTQYF.

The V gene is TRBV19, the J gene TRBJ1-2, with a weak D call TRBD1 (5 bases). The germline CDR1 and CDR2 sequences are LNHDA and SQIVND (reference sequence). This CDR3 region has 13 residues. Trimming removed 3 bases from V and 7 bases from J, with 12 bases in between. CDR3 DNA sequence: TGTGCCAGTAGTATGGAACGGAGGGGTGGCTACACCTTC. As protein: CASSMERRGGYTF.

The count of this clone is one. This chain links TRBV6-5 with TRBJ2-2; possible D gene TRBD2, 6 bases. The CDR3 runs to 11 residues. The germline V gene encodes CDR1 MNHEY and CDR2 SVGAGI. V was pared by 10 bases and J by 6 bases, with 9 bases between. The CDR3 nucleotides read TGTGCCACCCGGGAGTCCGGGGAGCTGTTTTTT. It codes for CATRESGELFF.

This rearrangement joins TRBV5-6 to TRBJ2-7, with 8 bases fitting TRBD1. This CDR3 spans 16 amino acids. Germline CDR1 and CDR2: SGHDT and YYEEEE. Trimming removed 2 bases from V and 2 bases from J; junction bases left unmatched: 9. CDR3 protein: CASSLKVQDRAYEQYF. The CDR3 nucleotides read TGTGCCAGCAGCTTAAAGGTCCAGGACAGGGCCTACGAGCAGTACTTC.

In DNA form, the CDR3 reads TGTGCCAGCAGCCAACTCGGGGGACCGAACACTGAAGCTTTCTTT. Translated: CASSQLGGPNTEAFF. The genes are TRBV14 and TRBJ1-1; D possibly corresponds to TRBD1 (5 bases). Germline V gene sequence: CDR1 SGHDN, CDR2 FVKESK. V lost 2 bases and J 1 base, leaving 11 bases between the germline ends. The CDR3 is 15 amino acids.

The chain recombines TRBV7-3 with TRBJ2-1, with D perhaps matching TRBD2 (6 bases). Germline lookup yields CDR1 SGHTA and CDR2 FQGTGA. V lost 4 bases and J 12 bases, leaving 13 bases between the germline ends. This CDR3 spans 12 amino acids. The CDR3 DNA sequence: TGTGCCAGCAGCTCAACGGACTACCGGCAGTTCTTC. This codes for CASSSTDYRQFF.

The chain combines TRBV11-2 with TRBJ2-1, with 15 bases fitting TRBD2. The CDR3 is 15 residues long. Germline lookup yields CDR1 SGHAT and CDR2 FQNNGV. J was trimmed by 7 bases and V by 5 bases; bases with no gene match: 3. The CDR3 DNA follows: TGTGCCAGCAGCATCGGACTAGCGGGGGGGAATGAGCAGTTCTTC. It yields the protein CASSIGLAGGNEQFF.

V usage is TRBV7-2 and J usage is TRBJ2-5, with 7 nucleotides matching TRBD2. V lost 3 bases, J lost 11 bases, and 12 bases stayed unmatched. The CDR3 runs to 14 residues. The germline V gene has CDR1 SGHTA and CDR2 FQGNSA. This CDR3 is CASSLSLGPREQYF. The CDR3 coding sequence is TGTGCCAGCAGCTTGAGCCTAGGACCGCGGGAGCAGTACTTC.

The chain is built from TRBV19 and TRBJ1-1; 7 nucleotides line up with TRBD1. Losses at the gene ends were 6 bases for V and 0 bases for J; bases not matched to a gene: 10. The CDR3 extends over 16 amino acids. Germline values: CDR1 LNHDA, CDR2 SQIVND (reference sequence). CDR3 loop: CASSLPTTGMNTEAFF. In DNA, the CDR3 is TGTGCCAGTAGCCTGCCGACGACAGGGATGAACACTGAAGCTTTCTTT.

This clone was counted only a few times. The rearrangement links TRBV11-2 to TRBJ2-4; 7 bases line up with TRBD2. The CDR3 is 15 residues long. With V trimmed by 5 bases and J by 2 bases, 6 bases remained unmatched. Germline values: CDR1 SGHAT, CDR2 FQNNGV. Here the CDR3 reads CASSGMRGTKNIQYF. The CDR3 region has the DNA TGTGCCAGCAGCGGGATGCGGGGGACCAAAAACATTCAGTACTTC.